This record looks at one T cell receptor beta chain sequence and its context. What it recognizes is unknown. Germline loops: CDR1 MDHEN, CDR2 SYDVKM. The CDR3 spans 12 residues. V shed 4 bases and J shed 4 bases, with 4 bases lying between them. The repertoire was sequenced with immunoSEQ multiplex PCR; TCRdb's copy has only in-frame clones and lacks some. The sample holds approximately 40,000 clones; roughly 70% are singletons and the top ten take about 23%. This record comes from a study of vaccination effects on CD4 cells after COVID-19. The ViraFEST assay expanded antigen-specific CD4+ T cells with viral peptide pools before sequencing. Cells that had been cultured for less than eleven days were the source of isolated CD4+ T cells. People in the vaccine group had not been infected with SARS-CoV-2 before, and their nucleocapsid antibodies were negative.

This receptor was identified in a human donor who received a COVID-19 vaccine. Sequences were derived from CD4+ T cells from PBMCs cultured with SARS-CoV-2 spike peptides, sampled before COVID-19 vaccination. The chain has TRBV28 and TRBJ1-4; D not resolved. The CDR3, as DNA: TGTGCCAGCAGTTGGGGTAATGAAAAACTGTTTTTT. This gives the protein CASSWGNEKLFF.